This T cell receptor (beta chain) was sequenced for a study of cytomegalovirus exposure and HLA in healthy donors. General study findings and limits: In most subjects, TCR beta sequences reportedly gave accurate predictions of HLA-A and HLA-B alleles.

This clone was found a few times. Antigen unknown. This PCR relied on a set of 60 Vbeta primers and 13 Jbeta primers. Produced via immunoSEQ multiplex PCR; TCRdb's table is partial and in-frame only. The table shows about 72,000 clones, with roughly 86% occurring only once. Sample: PBMCs. The clonotype originates from a man younger than 30 in good health and CMV-seronegative.

Here the CDR3 reads CSVAAGGPVDEQFF. The CDR3 DNA reads TGCAGCGTTGCAGCGGGAGGGCCGGTCGATGAGCAGTTCTTC. The genes are TRBV29-1 and TRBJ2-1; 10 bases map to TRBD2. The CDR3 is made up of 14 amino acids. J gave up 8 bases and V 4 bases, and 8 bases lay outside the gene matches. CDR1 SQVTM and CDR2 ANQGSEA come from the germline V gene.